The 16 T cell receptor beta chains presented below share a single source sample, sequenced in a study of CD8 T cells in Susac syndrome. RNA was extracted with the RNeasy kit, and a quantity of roughly 0.45 to 1 ug was reverse transcribed using random hexamers. MiXCR, applied by TCRdb to the immunoSEQ multiplex PCR reads, yields one record per CDR3 protein. The repertoire includes 150,000 to 200,000 distinct CDR3 sequences, around 93% of them detected once, and just over 0.13% sits in the top ten. The source material was CD4+ T cells from PBMCs. These receptors were obtained from a human donor in good health.

V gene TRBV20-1 combines with J gene TRBJ2-2; 7 positions agree with TRBD2. Germline V gene sequence: CDR1 DFQATT, CDR2 SNEGSKA (reference sequence). This CDR3 region has 16 residues. J gave up 3 bases and V 0 bases, and 7 bases lay outside the gene matches. The CDR3 region is CSARDLRTRDTGELFF. The DNA for the CDR3 is TGCAGTGCTAGAGATCTCAGGACTAGGGACACCGGGGAGCTGTTTTTT.

The genes are TRBV18 and TRBJ1-2, with 9 bases that match TRBD1. Germline values: CDR1 KGHSH, CDR2 LQKENI. The CDR3 is 15 amino acids. V gave up 0 bases and J gave up 8 bases; unmatched junction bases: 7. CDR3 loop: CASSPPGQGIFGYTF. CDR3 nucleotide sequence: TGTGCCAGCTCACCACCGGGACAGGGAATCTTCGGCTACACCTTC.

The gene calls are TRBV19 and TRBJ1-1, with D unclear. V lost 5 bases and J lost 0, with 10 bases in between. CDR1 LNHDA and CDR2 SQIVND come from the germline V gene (reference sequence). CDR3 size: 14 residues. CDR3 in amino acids: CASSWDDLNTEAFF. DNA of the CDR3: TGTGCCAGTAGTTGGGATGACCTGAACACTGAAGCTTTCTTT. The full variable domain, in which reference TRBV19 and TRBJ1-1 provide the parts outside the CDR3, is DGGITQSPKYLFRKEGQNVTLSCEQNLNHDAMYWYRQDPGQGLRLIYYSQIVNDFQKGDIAEGYSVSREKKESFPLTVTSAQKNPTAFYLCASSWDDLNTEAFFGQGTRLTVV.

The count of this clonotype is one. The chain has TRBV5-6 and TRBJ2-1; possibly TRBD1 for D (6 bases). The CDR3 covers 15 residues. Per the germline V gene, CDR1 is SGHDT and CDR2 is YYEEEE. Trimming took off 2 bases at V and 1 base at J, with 10 bases between the two ends. Written as DNA, the CDR3 is TGTGCCAGCAGCTTAAAGCAGGGGTCCTACAATGAGCAGTTCTTC. It encodes CASSLKQGSYNEQFF.

The V gene is TRBV4-2, the J gene TRBJ2-1, with no clear D. CDR1 is LGHNA and CDR2 is YNFKEQ in the germline V gene. The CDR3 loop spans 15 amino acids. V lost 4 bases to trimming and J lost 0 bases, with 10 bases between them. The CDR3 DNA sequence: TGTGCCAGCAGCCTAGACCCCAGCTCCTACAATGAGCAGTTCTTC. Protein: CASSLDPSSYNEQFF.

This rearrangement joins TRBV18 to TRBJ2-7; D is uncertain. CDR1 and CDR2 from the germline V gene are KGHSH and LQKENI. CDR3 size: 13 residues. The V end was cut by 0 bases, the J end by 4 bases, with 7 bases between. The CDR3 region is CASSPPQPYEQYF. CDR3 DNA sequence: TGTGCCAGCTCACCACCACAGCCGTACGAGCAGTACTTC.

This sequence joins TRBV19 and TRBJ2-2, with TRBD1 as a possible D gene (6 bases). Trimming took off 6 bases at V and 0 bases at J, with 8 bases between the two ends. CDR1 LNHDA and CDR2 SQIVND come from the germline V gene (reference sequence). The CDR3 contains 14 residues. The CDR3 is CASRPGANTGELFF. CDR3 sequence (DNA): TGTGCCAGTAGGCCAGGGGCGAACACCGGGGAGCTGTTTTTT.

The chain couples TRBV7-2 to TRBJ1-4, with a possible D match to TRBD1 (5 bases). Per the germline V gene, CDR1 is SGHTA and CDR2 is FQGNSA. V gave up 8 bases and J gave up 8 bases, with 15 bases separating them. The CDR3 consists of 13 residues. CDR3 bases: TGTGCCAGCGGGAGGACGGGGGTGGAAAAACTGTTTTTT. It yields the protein CASGRTGVEKLFF. Drawing the rest from reference TRBV7-2 and TRBJ1-4, the complete variable domain is GAGVSQSPSNKVTEKGKDVELRCDPISGHTALYWYRQSLGQGLEFLIYFQGNSAPDKSGLPSDRFSAERTGGSVSTLTIQRTQQEDSAVYLCASGRTGVEKLFFGSGTQLSVL.

The chain combines TRBV18 with TRBJ2-5; the D call may be TRBD1 or TRBD2 (6 bases each). Trimming pared 4 bases from V and 5 bases from J, leaving 17 bases between. The CDR3 is made up of 15 amino acids. Germline V lookup: CDR1 KGHSH, CDR2 LQKENI. CDR3 loop: CASSREQGLEETQYF. DNA for the CDR3: TGTGCCAGCTCACGGGAACAGGGACTCGAGGAGACCCAGTACTTC.

V and J are TRBV2 and TRBJ2-5, with 10 bases identical to TRBD1. The CDR3 runs to 13 residues. V was clipped by 6 bases and J by 4 bases; unmatched bases: 2. In germline, CDR1 is SNHLY, CDR2 FYNNEI. Here the CDR3 reads CASSRQGAETQYF. In nucleotides, the CDR3 is TGTGCCAGCAGCCGACAGGGGGCAGAGACCCAGTACTTC.

Here the CDR3 reads CASSQAPGDGYTF. In DNA form, the CDR3 reads TGTGCCAGCAGCCAAGCACCGGGTGATGGCTACACCTTC. The chain recombines TRBV3-1 with TRBJ1-2; no definite D call. The V end lost 1 base, the J end lost 6 bases, and 9 bases lay between the germline ends. This CDR3 contains 13 residues. Germline V CDR1 and CDR2: LGHDT, YNNKEL (reference sequence).

The chain is built from TRBV9 and TRBJ2-5; 10 nucleotides agree with TRBD2. Germline loops: CDR1 SGDLS, CDR2 YYNGEE. This CDR3 is 16 amino acids long. Trimming took 4 bases from V and 5 from J; bases not matched to a gene: 11. CDR3 loop: CASSSNSGGGLETQYF. CDR3 in DNA: TGTGCCAGCAGCTCGAACAGCGGGGGGGGTTTGGAGACCCAGTACTTC.

The V gene is TRBV6-6, the J gene TRBJ1-2; D might be TRBD1 (6 bases). The CDR3 has 14 amino acids. V lost 2 bases and J lost 3, with 10 bases in between. Germline V gene lookup returns CDR1 MNHNY and CDR2 SVGAGI (reference sequence). CDR3: CASSYQAGDYGYTF. The DNA for the CDR3 is TGTGCCAGCAGTTACCAGGCAGGGGACTATGGCTACACCTTC.

The chain employs TRBV29-1 and TRBJ2-3, with 7 bases aligning to TRBD2. Germline V gene lookup returns CDR1 SQVTM and CDR2 ANQGSEA. The V and J ends lost 3 bases and 2 bases, in that order; junction bases with no gene match: 8. This CDR3 is 15 amino acids long. CDR3 bases: TGCAGCGTTGATTCGGGACTAACGGTCACAGATACGCAGTATTTT. Translating it yields CSVDSGLTVTDTQYF.

CDR3 sequence: CSVKIGQTYNSPLHF. In nucleotides, the CDR3 is TGCAGCGTCAAAATCGGACAGACGTATAATTCACCCCTCCACTTT. This sequence joins TRBV29-1 and TRBJ1-6, with a weak D call TRBD1 (6 bases). Germline-derived CDR1 and CDR2 are SQVTM and ANQGSEA. The CDR3 loop spans 15 amino acids. Trimming left V 6 bases short and J 4 bases short, with 16 bases between.

J is TRBJ1-2 and V is TRBV7-9, with a weak D call TRBD1 (6 bases). V lost 2 bases and J lost 5, with 15 bases in between. The CDR3 has 15 residues. Germline V gene data show CDR1 as SEHNR and CDR2 as FQNEAQ (reference sequence). The CDR3 spells CASSLTRDKGYGYTF. DNA for the CDR3: TGTGCCAGCAGCTTAACCCGGGACAAGGGTTATGGCTACACCTTC.